The rows below give T cell receptor beta chains drawn from one sample of a study of cytomegalovirus exposure and HLA in healthy donors. Clones were sequenced by immunoSEQ multiplex PCR, and TCRdb holds only the in-frame ones, with some missing. There are about 150,000 clones in the sample; around 88% occur only once, and under 25% lies in the top ten. The source material was PBMCs. The receptors originated from a man aged 18 to 29 in good health and CMV-seropositive. Both conserved end residues are part of each CDR3. The D gene is left open where the match is weak. Clone size is not always given. Where it is, it says once, few, many or a class for expanded clones.

v_gene	abundance	j_gene	d_gene	CDR3aa
TRBV29-1	.	TRBJ2-7	.	CSVEERQQGGGGYEQYF
TRBV11-3	.	TRBJ2-2	TRBD2	CASSHLAGGANTGELFF
TRBV27	.	TRBJ2-1	TRBD1	CASSPGTGVPFVSYNEQFF
TRBV11-2	once	TRBJ2-1	.	CASSLVEGVRNEQFF
TRBV2	.	TRBJ1-2	.	CASSPDSLRGYTF
TRBV6-5	.	TRBJ1-1	.	CASNYGGIGTEAFF
TRBV6-5	.	TRBJ1-2	.	CASSAGRYYGYTF
TRBV5-6	once	TRBJ1-5	.	CASSLSAGNQPQHF
TRBV5-6	.	TRBJ1-3	TRBD1	CASSSDRVSGNTIYF
TRBV5-4	.	TRBJ2-1	TRBD2	CASSPPPLAGYNEQFF
TRBV7-2	.	TRBJ2-1	TRBD2	CASSGPGGSYNEQFF
TRBV6-1	.	TRBJ1-3	TRBD1	CASSPGGSSGNTIYF
TRBV6-5	.	TRBJ1-2	.	CASSYSAGSHYGYTF
TRBV27	.	TRBJ2-7	TRBD1	CASSSYRGQGRGEQYF
TRBV5-1	.	TRBJ2-7	TRBD2	CASSLAGNSYEQYF